Listed here are 20 T cell receptor beta chains from one sample, sequenced in a study of blood T cell repertoires in COVID-19. Assay used: immunoSEQ multiplex PCR; TCRdb lists only in-frame clones, some missing. The table lists 300,000 to 350,000 clones, 85% to 90% of them singletons, with about a tenth in the top ten. The sequencing sample was made of PBMCs or T cells enriched from blood (not recorded which). The receptors here all came from a woman in her 30s who had recovered from COVID-19.

This rearrangement joins TRBV10-3 to TRBJ2-7; TRBD2 might be the D (7 bases). Germline V gene data show CDR1 as ENHRY and CDR2 as SYGVKD. The germline V and J ends were trimmed by 0 bases and 5 bases, with 20 bases remaining between them. This CDR3 is 17 amino acids long. The CDR3 loop is CAISESAGFGGRNEQYF. DNA of the CDR3: TGTGCCATCAGTGAGTCCGCGGGGTTCGGGGGGCGCAACGAGCAGTACTTC.

This clone has a single count. This chain uses TRBV27 with TRBJ1-1; 7 bases are shared with TRBD1. CDR3 length equals 14 residues. Germline CDR1 reads MNHEY; CDR2 reads SMNVEV (reference sequence). V shed 5 bases and J 0 bases; nucleotides not matched to a gene: 3. The CDR3 loop reads CASSPRGVNTEAFF. DNA for the CDR3: TGTGCCAGCAGTCCCAGGGGGGTGAACACTGAAGCTTTCTTT.

Only one count was recorded for this clone. The chain joins TRBV18 to TRBJ2-1; a possible D gene is TRBD2 (5 bases). V gave up 1 base and J gave up 10 bases, with 11 bases separating them. This CDR3 has 13 amino acids. CDR1 and CDR2 (germline): KGHSH, LQKENI. CDR3 DNA sequence: TGTGCCAGCTCACCACTCGAGGGCCAAGAGCAGTTCTTC. This encodes CASSPLEGQEQFF.

J is TRBJ1-2 and V is TRBV7-2, with 7 bases aligning to TRBD1. The ends lost 2 bases at V and 6 bases at J; junction bases unmatched: 12. This CDR3 is 16 amino acids long. Germline loops: CDR1 SGHTA, CDR2 FQGNSA. The DNA for the CDR3 is TGTGCCAGCAGCTTAAGTTGGGGCAGGGGGTTTGATGGCTACACCTTC. This gives the protein CASSLSWGRGFDGYTF.

This chain uses TRBV18 with TRBJ2-7; 8 bases are a match to TRBD1. The CDR3 consists of 16 residues. Germline V gives CDR1 KGHSH, CDR2 LQKENI. The junction had 14 bases not matched to a gene; V was cut back by 6 bases and J by 4 bases. The CDR3 region has the DNA TGTGCCAGCTCGCCGAAACGGACAGGGACGTGGTACGAGCAGTACTTC. Protein product: CASSPKRTGTWYEQYF. Variable domain in full (rest from reference TRBV18 and TRBJ2-7): NAGVMQNPRHLVRRRGQEARLRCSPMKGHSHVYWYRQLPEEGLKFMVYLQKENIIDESGMPKERFSAEFPKEGPSILRIQQVVRGDSAAYFCASSPKRTGTWYEQYFGPGTRLTVT.

V is TRBV12-3 or TRBV12-4 and J is TRBJ1-5; possible D gene TRBD1, 5 bases. The V gene lost 3 bases and the J gene lost 9 bases, with 9 bases spanning the gap. The CDR3 contains 12 residues. This CDR3 is CASSFLGLPQHF. The CDR3 DNA is TGTGCCAGCAGTTTTCTGGGGCTGCCCCAGCATTTT.

This CDR3 is CAIRLGDYGYTF. CDR3 sequence (DNA): TGTGCCATCAGGCTCGGGGACTATGGCTACACCTTC. The chain uses TRBV10-3 and TRBJ1-2, with no clear D. CDR1 is ENHRY and CDR2 is SYGVKD in the germline V gene. With 6 bases removed from V and 3 bases from J, the gap between germline ends came to 8 bases. CDR3 length: 12 residues.

The CDR3 spells CASSRTGTGGSGYTF. Written as DNA, the CDR3 is TGTGCCAGCAGTCGTACCGGGACAGGGGGTTCTGGCTACACCTTC. V is TRBV7-9 and J is TRBJ1-2; 11 nucleotides line up with TRBD1. Germline CDR1 SEHNR, CDR2 FQNEAQ (reference sequence). Trimming removed 6 bases from V and 7 bases from J; junction bases left unmatched: 10. This CDR3 is built from 15 residues.

V usage is TRBV7-2 and J usage is TRBJ1-2, with a possible D match to TRBD1 (5 bases). CDR1 is SGHTA, CDR2 FQGNSA, per germline. The CDR3 has 14 amino acids. V lost 5 bases and J lost 4, with 14 bases in between. The CDR3, as DNA: TGTGCCAGCAGCCCTCAGACAGATTTCTATGGCTACACCTTC. Residues: CASSPQTDFYGYTF.

The chain employs TRBV2 and TRBJ2-3, with a weak D call TRBD1 (6 bases). Germline loops: CDR1 SNHLY, CDR2 FYNNEI. The ends were cut back, 6 bases at V and 4 bases at J, with 14 bases in the middle. The CDR3 has 14 residues. The CDR3 region is CASSKETGPDTQYF. The CDR3 region has the DNA TGTGCCAGCAGCAAAGAGACAGGACCAGATACGCAGTATTTT.

Only one count was recorded for this clone. This sample includes further DNA sequences coding for the same CDR3. The DNA for the CDR3 is TGTGCCAGCTCACCCGGACTAGCGGGAGTAACCGGGGAGCTGTTTTTT. It is translated as CASSPGLAGVTGELFF. The chain combines TRBV18 with TRBJ2-2; TRBD2 matches 13 bases. CDR1 is KGHSH and CDR2 is LQKENI in the germline V gene. V trimming: 3 bases; J trimming: 5 bases; junction bases outside the gene matches: 3. This CDR3 is 16 amino acids long. Full variable domain (missing parts from reference TRBV18 and TRBJ2-2): NAGVMQNPRHLVRRRGQEARLRCSPMKGHSHVYWYRQLPEEGLKFMVYLQKENIIDESGMPKERFSAEFPKEGPSILRIQQVVRGDSAAYFCASSPGLAGVTGELFFGEGSRLTVL.

The chain combines TRBV6-5 with TRBJ1-3; tentatively, D is TRBD1 (5 bases). The CDR3 length is 14 residues. Trimming left V 2 bases short and J 3 bases short, with 8 bases between. The germline V gene has CDR1 MNHEY and CDR2 SVGAGI. Here the CDR3 reads CASSYGAVGNTIYF. The CDR3 nucleotides are TGTGCCAGCAGTTACGGGGCAGTTGGAAACACCATATATTTT.

The chain combines TRBV5-1 with TRBJ1-2; D uncertain. The germline V and J ends were trimmed by 3 bases and 7 bases, with 10 bases remaining between them. Germline V gene lookup returns CDR1 SGHRS and CDR2 YFSETQ. The CDR3 loop spans 12 amino acids. As DNA, the CDR3 is TGCGCCAGCAGCTCCTGGGAGAGTGGCTACACCTTC. Translation gives CASSSWESGYTF.

V usage is TRBV10-3 and J usage is TRBJ1-5; D perhaps matches TRBD1 (6 bases). V shed 4 bases and J shed 0 bases, with 10 bases lying between them. The CDR3 is 15 amino acids. The germline V gene encodes CDR1 ENHRY and CDR2 SYGVKD. Written as DNA, the CDR3 is TGTGCCATCAGTGCGGCAGGGGATAGCAATCAGCCCCAGCATTTT. Translation: CAISAAGDSNQPQHF.

J is TRBJ2-5 and V is TRBV5-1, with 15 positions matching TRBD2. CDR3 length: 16 residues. V lost 4 bases and J lost 4; bases outside the gene matches: 5. Germline lookup yields CDR1 SGHRS and CDR2 YFSETQ. The CDR3 spells CASSTGLAGGPETQYF. CDR3 DNA: TGCGCCAGCAGCACGGGACTAGCGGGAGGCCCAGAGACCCAGTACTTC.

This rearrangement joins TRBV9 to TRBJ2-3, with D possibly TRBD2 on 6 matching bases. This CDR3 comprises 16 residues. Germline V gives CDR1 SGDLS, CDR2 YYNGEE. The V end was cut by 0 bases, the J end by 0 bases, with 11 bases between. The chain's CDR3 is CASSVAGGASTDTQYF. For the CDR3, the DNA is TGTGCCAGCAGCGTAGCTGGCGGGGCTAGCACAGATACGCAGTATTTT.

The chain links TRBV18 to TRBJ2-7, with 9 positions matching TRBD2. The CDR3 consists of 15 residues. With V trimmed by 3 bases and J by 5 bases, 8 bases remained unmatched. In germline, CDR1 is KGHSH, CDR2 LQKENI. The CDR3 DNA sequence: TGTGCCAGCTCACCTAGCGGGAGTTTGTTGAACGAGCAGTACTTC. Protein product: CASSPSGSLLNEQYF.

This chain connects TRBV30 to TRBJ2-5, with TRBD2 identical over 15 bases. Germline CDR1 GTSNPN, CDR2 SVGIG (reference sequence). The V segment lost 4 bases and the J segment 5 bases; nucleotides outside the gene matches: 11. The CDR3 sequence is 17 residues long. CDR3 sequence (DNA): TGTGCCTGGAACAAAGGACTAGCGGGAGGGAAGGGCGAGACCCAGTACTTC. This sequence encodes CAWNKGLAGGKGETQYF.

The rearrangement links TRBV5-1 to TRBJ2-1; TRBD2 matches at 10 bases. CDR1 and CDR2 (germline): SGHRS, YFSETQ. The CDR3 contains 17 residues. The trim removed 0 bases at V and 14 bases at J, leaving 17 bases unmatched. CDR3 region: CASSLGDLAGVGVEKFF. CDR3 DNA: TGCGCCAGCAGCTTGGGGGACCTAGCGGGAGTGGGTGTCGAAAAGTTCTTC.

V usage is TRBV6-6 and J usage is TRBJ2-1, with 12 bases aligning to TRBD1. The junction had 22 bases not matched to a gene; V was cut back by 6 bases and J by 7 bases. Germline V gives CDR1 MNHNY, CDR2 SVGAGI (reference sequence). This CDR3 is built from 20 residues. The CDR3 loop is CASSRDTGTGGQFLINEQFF. As DNA, the CDR3 is TGTGCCAGCAGCCGTGACACCGGGACAGGGGGCCAATTCTTGATTAATGAGCAGTTCTTC.